This TCR beta chain was sequenced in a study of T cells in Graves' hyperthyroidism and ophthalmopathy. The V end lost 4 bases, the J end lost 0 bases, and 20 bases lay between the germline ends. Germline V gives CDR1 SGDLS, CDR2 YYNGEE. The CDR3 covers 17 residues. It was RNA transcripts that yielded the amplified TCR beta CDR3 regions. With the HTBI primer set, the TCR CDR3 went through a first round of RT-PCR. Via MiXCR, TCRdb re-called the multiplex PCR reads, giving one row per CDR3 protein. The profile shows 600,000 or so distinct CDR3 sequences, 35% to 55% of them singletons. The V gene is TRBV9, the J gene TRBJ2-7; the D gene is possibly TRBD2 (6 bases). This clonotype was obtained from a young woman with Graves' hyperthyroidism. The sequencing input was peripheral blood or thyroid tissue (not recorded which). The DNA for the CDR3 is TGTGCCAGCAGCTTGATGTTGGCGTCTAGCGTCTCCTACGAGCAGTACTTC. This translates into CASSLMLASSVSYEQYF.